The T cell receptor (beta chain) under discussion was sequenced for a study of vaccination and CD4 T cells after COVID-19. About the research overall: Six men and four women formed the convalescents, two being Hispanic. Samples were taken after vaccination, a median of roughly 70 days after dose two, with a range of 14 to 241. Control wells got either CEFX epitopes, HIV-1 Nef peptides, or no peptide at all.

The Oncomine TCR Beta short-read assay generated sequence data from the DNA of cultured CD4+ T cells. TCRdb fed the PCR reads into MiXCR, producing one record per CDR3 protein. Of 3,500 to 4,500 distinct CDR3 sequences listed, approximately 38% were seen once; the top ten hold 40% to 55%. V lost 5 bases and J lost 5, with 13 bases in between. This CDR3 has 13 amino acids. The germline CDR1 and CDR2 sequences are SGHTA and FQGNSA. This sample's treatment: approximately 9-day PBMC culture with coronavirus spike peptide pools or control peptides (ViraFEST assay). The unexposed donor gave CD4+ T cells before the COVID-19 pandemic (2011-2018). Of note for this clonotype: Its antigen is not identified.

Specimen: CD4+ T cells from blood, cultured in vitro. The V gene is TRBV7-2, the J gene TRBJ2-7, with D hard to call. This TCR was recovered from a human donor in good health. CDR3 coding DNA: TGTGCCAGCAGCGCCTACCTAACGAACGAGCAGTACTTC. Amino acids: CASSAYLTNEQYF. The whole variable domain, remainder taken from reference TRBV7-2 and TRBJ2-7, is GAGVSQSPSNKVTEKGKDVELRCDPISGHTALYWYRQSLGQGLEFLIYFQGNSAPDKSGLPSDRFSAERTGGSVSTLTIQRTQQEDSAVYLCASSAYLTNEQYFGPGTRLTVT.